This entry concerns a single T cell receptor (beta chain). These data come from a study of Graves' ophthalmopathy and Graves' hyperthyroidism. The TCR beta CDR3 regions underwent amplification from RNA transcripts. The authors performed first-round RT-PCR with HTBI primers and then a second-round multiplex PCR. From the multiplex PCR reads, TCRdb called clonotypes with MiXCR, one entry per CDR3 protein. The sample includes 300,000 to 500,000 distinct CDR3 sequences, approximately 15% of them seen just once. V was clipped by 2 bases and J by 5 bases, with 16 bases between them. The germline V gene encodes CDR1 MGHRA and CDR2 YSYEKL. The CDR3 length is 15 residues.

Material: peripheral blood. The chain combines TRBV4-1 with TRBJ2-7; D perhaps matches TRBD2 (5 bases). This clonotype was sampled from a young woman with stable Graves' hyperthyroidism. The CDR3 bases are TGCGCCAGCAGCCAATGGGTAGTAGGGAGCCACGAGCAGTACTTC. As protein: CASSQWVVGSHEQYF.